One sample yielded the 20 T cell receptor beta chains listed below, sequenced in a study of T cell responses to AZD1222 COVID-19 vaccine. TCRdb keeps only in-frame clones here, not all; method: immunoSEQ multiplex PCR. Found here are 100,000 to 150,000 clones, roughly 93% of them singletons; the top ten hold 1.1%. Source: peripheral blood, taken 28 days after the second AZD1222 dose. These receptors were obtained from an adult who received the AZD1222 COVID-19 vaccine.

The rearrangement joins TRBV28 to TRBJ1-2, with D possibly TRBD1 on 5 matching bases. The ends were cut back, 2 bases at V and 8 bases at J, with 9 bases in the middle. The CDR3 sequence is 12 residues long. Germline assignment: CDR1 MDHEN and CDR2 SYDVKM. CDR3 sequence (DNA): TGTGCCAGCAGTTTAGGGACCGGGGGCTACACCTTC. It yields the protein CASSLGTGGYTF.

This chain connects TRBV29-1 to TRBJ1-2, with no clear D. The CDR3 runs to 12 residues. CDR1 is SQVTM, CDR2 ANQGSEA, per germline. Deletions cut 7 bases from V and 3 bases from J, with 12 bases between. The CDR3 sequence is CSGAPGDYGYTF. The CDR3 region has the DNA TGCAGCGGTGCCCCCGGAGACTATGGCTACACCTTC.

The J gene is TRBJ1-1, the V gene TRBV3-1 (or the pseudogene TRBV3-2); D not certain. The V and J ends lost 6 bases and 3 bases respectively, with 11 bases between them. Germline V gene lookup returns CDR1 LGHDT and CDR2 YNNKEL (reference sequence). CDR3 length equals 13 residues. CDR3 nucleotide sequence: TGTGCCAGCAGAAGGATCTGGGACACTGAAGCTTTCTTT. This gives the protein CASRRIWDTEAFF.

The rearrangement uses TRBV2 and TRBJ2-7; 7 bases match TRBD1. CDR3 size: 14 residues. The V and J ends lost 4 bases and 0 bases, in that order; junction bases with no gene match: 3. Per the germline V gene, CDR1 is SNHLY and CDR2 is FYNNEI. CDR3 in amino acids: CASSATGSSYEQYF. The CDR3 DNA is TGTGCCAGCAGTGCGACAGGGAGCTCCTACGAGCAGTACTTC. The whole variable domain, filled in from reference TRBV2 and TRBJ2-7, reads EPEVTQTPSHQVTQMGQEVILRCVPISNHLYFYWYRQILGQKVEFLVSFYNNEISEKSEIFDDQFSVERPDGSNFTLKIRSTKLEDSAMYFCASSATGSSYEQYFGPGTRLTVT.

This clone was observed a handful of times. The V gene is TRBV2, the J gene TRBJ2-5; the D gene could be TRBD1 or TRBD2 (5 bases each). The CDR3 extends over 15 amino acids. The germline gives CDR1 SNHLY, CDR2 FYNNEI. Trimming shortened V by 3 bases and J by 5 bases, and 16 bases separated the two germline ends. DNA for the CDR3: TGTGCCAGCAGTGATCGGGCAGGGCGAGGGGAGACCCAGTACTTC. Protein: CASSDRAGRGETQYF.

V is TRBV12-3 or TRBV12-4 and J is TRBJ1-2; 8 nucleotides line up with TRBD1. V shed 7 bases and J 6 bases; nucleotides not matched to a gene: 7. This CDR3 comprises 13 residues. The CDR3 is CASTQGAGHGYTF. The DNA for the CDR3 is TGTGCCAGCACCCAGGGGGCAGGCCATGGCTACACCTTC.

The V gene is TRBV7-9, the J gene TRBJ2-6; tentatively, D is TRBD2 (5 bases). Germline V gene sequence: CDR1 SEHNR, CDR2 FQNEAQ (reference sequence). The CDR3 length is 16 residues. The V and J ends lost 3 bases and 0 bases respectively, with 9 bases between them. The CDR3 DNA reads TGTGCCAGCAGCTTTGTAGGGAGCTCTGGGGCCAACGTCCTGACTTTC. Translating gives CASSFVGSSGANVLTF.

The genes are TRBV11-3 and TRBJ2-2; TRBD1 might be the D (6 bases). V lost 0 bases, J lost 4 bases, and 12 bases lay in between. Per the germline V gene, CDR1 is SGHNT and CDR2 is YENEEA. This CDR3 has 16 residues. The CDR3 protein is CASSLDPQGRTGELFF. CDR3 nucleotides: TGTGCCAGCAGCTTAGACCCCCAGGGGCGCACCGGGGAGCTGTTTTTT. Full variable domain (missing parts from reference TRBV11-3 and TRBJ2-2): EAGVVQSPRYKIIEKKQPVAFWCNPISGHNTLYWYLQNLGQGPELLIRYENEEAVDDSQLPKDRFSAERLKGVDSTLKIQPAELGDSAVYLCASSLDPQGRTGELFFGEGSRLTVL.

The V and J genes are TRBV27 and TRBJ2-1; a weak D match, TRBD2 (5 bases). There are 17 residues in the CDR3. Trimming pared 0 bases from V and 0 bases from J, leaving 12 bases between. CDR1 is MNHEY, CDR2 SMNVEV, per germline (reference sequence). For the CDR3, the DNA is TGTGCCAGCAGTTTATCTAGAGGGTCGTACTCCTACAATGAGCAGTTCTTC. Encoded protein: CASSLSRGSYSYNEQFF.

The chain has TRBV3-1 (or the pseudogene TRBV3-2) and TRBJ2-7; D tentatively fits TRBD1 or TRBD2 (6 bases each). Germline values: CDR1 LGHDT, CDR2 YNNKEL (reference sequence). This CDR3 contains 16 residues. Trimming removed 2 bases from V and 4 bases from J, with 18 bases in between. CDR3: CASSQPGGLGDYEQYF. CDR3 nucleotide sequence: TGTGCCAGCAGCCAACCTGGGGGGCTAGGGGATTACGAGCAGTACTTC.

The V and J genes are TRBV2 and TRBJ1-5; D not certain. CDR1 and CDR2 (germline): SNHLY, FYNNEI. V gave up 3 bases and J gave up 6 bases, with 9 bases separating them. CDR3 length: 13 residues. The CDR3 DNA is TGTGCCAGCAGTGACCAGTTTTCTCAGCCCCAGCATTTT. Translating it yields CASSDQFSQPQHF.

The chain carries TRBV19 and TRBJ2-7, with D unclear. The CDR3 has 11 residues. V lost 5 bases and J 4 bases, leaving 6 bases between the germline ends. Germline V gene sequence: CDR1 LNHDA, CDR2 SQIVND (reference sequence). The CDR3 DNA reads as TGTGCCAGTAGTTCCAGTTACGAGCAGTACTTC. It translates to CASSSSYEQYF.

This clone was seen a single time. J is TRBJ2-3 and V is TRBV5-1, with D possibly TRBD2 on 6 matching bases. The germline gives CDR1 SGHRS, CDR2 YFSETQ. V dropped 3 bases and J dropped 1 base, with 9 bases sitting between them. The CDR3 is 14 amino acids. The CDR3 region is CASSSTRGTDTQYF. The CDR3 DNA reads as TGCGCCAGCAGCTCGACTAGGGGCACAGATACGCAGTATTTT.

The chain couples TRBV5-6 to TRBJ1-2, with 7 nucleotides matching TRBD1. The CDR3 covers 12 residues. The V gene end was trimmed by 2 bases and the J gene end by 7 bases; junction bases not matched to a gene: 2. CDR1 is SGHDT, CDR2 YYEEEE, per germline. This chain's CDR3 is CASSFNRGGYTF. The DNA of the CDR3 is TGTGCCAGCAGCTTTAACAGGGGTGGCTACACCTTC.

The chain recombines TRBV30 with TRBJ1-3; possible D gene TRBD1, 5 bases. The CDR3 is 14 residues long. The V gene's germline CDR1 is GTSNPN and CDR2 SVGIG (reference sequence). Trimming pared 3 bases from V and 4 bases from J, leaving 13 bases between. As DNA, the CDR3 is TGTGCCTGGAGGGGGGACTACCAAGGAAACACCATATATTTT. This sequence encodes CAWRGDYQGNTIYF.

This chain links TRBV7-9 with TRBJ1-2; TRBD1 is a possible D gene (5 bases). Trimming removed 5 bases at V and 4 bases at J, with 14 bases between. In germline, CDR1 is SEHNR, CDR2 FQNEAQ (reference sequence). CDR3 length equals 14 residues. The CDR3 sequence is CASSARGTGYGYTF. CDR3 DNA: TGTGCCAGCAGCGCTCGTGGGACCGGCTATGGCTACACCTTC. Combining the CDR3 with reference TRBV7-9 and TRBJ1-2 gives the whole variable domain DTGVSQNPRHKITKRGQNVTFRCDPISEHNRLYWYRQTLGQGPEFLTYFQNEAQLEKSRLLSDRFSAERPKGSFSTLEIQRTEQGDSAMYLCASSARGTGYGYTFGSGTRLTVV.

As for this clone: One end of the junction varies from germline; a read error may be responsible. J is TRBJ2-7 and V is TRBV24-1; D ambiguous. The CDR3 has 14 amino acids. CDR1 and CDR2 from the germline V gene are KGHDR and SFDVKD. In DNA form, the CDR3 reads TGTGCCACCAGTGGTTTCGAGACGAGCTACGGGCAGTACTTC. It encodes CATSGFETSYGQYF.

This chain connects TRBV6-5 to TRBJ2-7; 7 positions agree with TRBD2. The V gene's germline CDR1 is MNHEY and CDR2 SVGAGI. The CDR3 runs 14 residues. With 5 bases clipped from V and 4 bases from J, the junction kept 8 bases outside the gene matches. The CDR3 DNA reads TGTGCCAGCAGTAGGGCTAGCGGCATTTACGAGCAGTACTTC. This gives the protein CASSRASGIYEQYF.

J is TRBJ2-7 and V is TRBV6-1, with 7 nucleotides matching TRBD2. Trimming cost V 2 bases and J 0 bases; bases outside gene matches: 10. Germline-derived CDR1 and CDR2 are MNHNS and SASEGT. The CDR3 sequence is 17 residues long. The CDR3 DNA is TGTGCCAGCAGTGAACTGTGGGGCGGGAGTTTCTCCTACGAGCAGTACTTC. This translates into CASSELWGGSFSYEQYF.

V usage is TRBV6-5 and J usage is TRBJ2-1; 9 bases are shared with TRBD2. The trim removed 6 bases at V and 8 bases at J, leaving 5 bases unmatched. This CDR3 comprises 13 residues. Germline assignment: CDR1 MNHEY and CDR2 SVGAGI. CDR3 DNA: TGTGCCAGCAGAGGGACTAGCTGGTATGAGCAGTTCTTC. As protein: CASRGTSWYEQFF.